One sample yielded the 28 T cell receptor beta chains listed below, sequenced in a study of a mutant IDH1 vaccine in newly diagnosed glioma. Indicated time point: baseline, week 1 (first vaccination visit). The treatment: pre-vaccination baseline after standard-of-care therapy. Some clones are missing from TCRdb's copy, which holds only in-frame ones; the method was immunoSEQ multiplex PCR. In the table there are about 34,000 clones, 60% to 85% of which are singletons. The sequencing used peripheral blood mononuclear cells (PBMCs), collected from a glioma patient treated with radiotherapy, temozolomide or both. The receptors originated from a man in his fifties or sixties with glioma. Some clones in this sample may be carry-over from other donors' samples.

The V call is TRBV5-1, the J call TRBJ2-3, with 10 bases that match TRBD2. This CDR3 is 15 amino acids long. Germline-derived CDR1 and CDR2 are SGHRS and YFSETQ. After removal of 1 base from V and 5 bases from J, the junction contained 4 bases not matched to a gene. CDR3 nucleotide sequence: TGCGCCAGCAGCTTGATGGCTAGCGGGGGAGATACGCAGTATTTT. It is translated as CASSLMASGGDTQYF.

This clone was observed a few times. The chain has TRBV4-1 and TRBJ1-4; no definite D call. Deletions cut 3 bases from V and 4 bases from J, with 9 bases between. This CDR3 is 14 amino acids long. CDR1 and CDR2 from the germline V gene are MGHRA and YSYEKL. The chain's CDR3 is CASSQMDGNEKLFF. The CDR3 DNA sequence: TGCGCCAGCAGCCAGATGGACGGTAATGAAAAACTGTTTTTT.

This clone was picked up a small number of times. The genes are TRBV10-1 and TRBJ1-5; D may be TRBD1 (6 bases). The CDR3 extends over 15 amino acids. Germline CDR1 WNHNN, CDR2 SYGVQD (reference sequence). V dropped 6 bases and J dropped 3 bases, with 15 bases sitting between them. CDR3 protein: CASRLYRDNNQPQHF. In nucleotides, the CDR3 is TGCGCCAGCAGGCTGTACCGGGACAACAATCAGCCCCAGCATTTT.

The chain recombines TRBV6-5 with TRBJ2-7, with D unresolved. This CDR3 contains 13 residues. Per germline, CDR1 MNHEY and CDR2 SVGAGI. V was pared by 5 bases and J by 6 bases, with 14 bases between. The CDR3: CASSQDDVGEQYF. CDR3 nucleotide sequence: TGTGCCAGCAGTCAAGATGACGTTGGCGAGCAGTACTTC.

The chain links TRBV4-1 to TRBJ2-7; D is perhaps TRBD1 (5 bases). The CDR3 runs 16 residues. Trimming removed 4 bases at V and 7 bases at J, with 23 bases between. Germline-derived CDR1 and CDR2 are MGHRA and YSYEKL. This CDR3 is CASSPPATRVGQEQYF. CDR3 bases: TGCGCCAGCAGCCCCCCGGCCACTCGGGTAGGACAAGAGCAGTACTTC.

The chain couples TRBV30 to TRBJ2-7, with 12 nucleotides matching TRBD1. Germline values: CDR1 GTSNPN, CDR2 SVGIG (reference sequence). The V segment lost 2 bases and the J segment 5 bases; nucleotides outside the gene matches: 4. CDR3 length equals 14 residues. The CDR3 loop reads CAWSMGQGADEQYF. The CDR3, as DNA: TGTGCCTGGAGTATGGGACAGGGGGCTGACGAGCAGTACTTC.

The rearrangement uses TRBV2 and TRBJ2-3; D is possibly TRBD1 (5 bases). CDR1 is SNHLY, CDR2 FYNNEI, per germline. This CDR3 is 13 amino acids long. The V end lost 4 bases, the J end lost 2 bases, and 7 bases lay between the germline ends. The CDR3 spells CASSGQPTDTQYF. CDR3 DNA: TGTGCCAGCAGTGGACAGCCCACAGATACGCAGTATTTT.

This clone was detected only a few times. The chain uses TRBV14 and TRBJ2-1; D unclear. Per the germline V gene, CDR1 is SGHDN and CDR2 is FVKESK. V was shortened by 1 base and J by 7 bases, with 8 bases between the two germline ends. This CDR3 is 13 amino acids long. CDR3 sequence (DNA): TGTGCCAGCAGCCAAGGGTTCCTGAATGAGCAGTTCTTC. Protein: CASSQGFLNEQFF.

The chain has TRBV7-9 and TRBJ2-7; tentatively, D is TRBD2 (5 bases). Trimming took off 10 bases at V and 5 bases at J, with 18 bases between the two ends. CDR3 length equals 13 residues. From germline, CDR1 is SEHNR and CDR2 FQNEAQ (reference sequence). CDR3 loop: CATHTLFGDEQYF. CDR3 nucleotide sequence: TGTGCCACCCACACTCTTTTCGGGGACGAGCAGTACTTC.

The V call is TRBV19, the J call TRBJ2-5; possibly TRBD2 for D (5 bases). The assigned J gene may be wrong: the sequence end matches TRBJ2-7 better. Germline CDR1 is LNHDA and CDR2 is SQIVND (reference sequence). This CDR3 is built from 13 residues. This chain's CDR3 is CASSPGYSYEQYF. The CDR3 DNA sequence: TGTGCCAGTAGCCCGGGATACTCCTACGAGCAGTACTTC.

The chain carries TRBV18 and TRBJ2-5; D unresolved. Trimming removed 3 bases at V and 6 bases at J, with 8 bases between. Germline V lookup: CDR1 KGHSH, CDR2 LQKENI. This CDR3 has 12 residues. The CDR3 DNA sequence: TGTGCCAGCTCACCTTATGAGAAGACCCAGTACTTC. It specifies CASSPYEKTQYF.

This chain uses TRBV30 with TRBJ2-7; 14 bases map to TRBD2. The V segment lost 5 bases and the J segment 8 bases; nucleotides outside the gene matches: 8. This CDR3 has 14 residues. Germline loops: CDR1 GTSNPN, CDR2 SVGIG (reference sequence). The DNA of the CDR3 is TGTGCCTGGGTCTTCGGGACTAGCGGGGGAAAGCAGTACTTC. As protein: CAWVFGTSGGKQYF.

The chain joins TRBV6-4 to TRBJ1-1; TRBD1 matches at 9 bases. Losses at the gene ends were 4 bases for V and 11 bases for J; bases not matched to a gene: 14. The CDR3 has 15 amino acids. Germline V gene data show CDR1 as MRHNA and CDR2 as SNTAGT. Here the CDR3 DNA reads TGTGCCAGCAGTGTTACAGGGGGCTTTCGGGGTAGTGCTTTCTTT. It is translated as CASSVTGGFRGSAFF.

The chain links TRBV28 to TRBJ2-2; possible D gene TRBD2, 5 bases. This CDR3 region has 13 residues. Deletions cut 5 bases from V and 2 bases from J, with 6 bases between. Germline-derived CDR1 and CDR2 are MDHEN and SYDVKM. Written as DNA, the CDR3 is TGTGCCAGCAGTGGGAGAAACACCGGGGAGCTGTTTTTT. It encodes CASSGRNTGELFF.

This rearrangement joins TRBV9 to TRBJ2-1; possibly TRBD2 for D (7 bases). V lost 0 bases, J lost 8 bases, and 24 bases lay in between. Per the germline V gene, CDR1 is SGDLS and CDR2 is YYNGEE. The length of the CDR3 is 18 residues. CDR3 DNA: TGTGCCAGCAGCGTAGTCGGCGGGGGCCGAACCGAGTTTGATGAGCAGTTCTTC. It specifies CASSVVGGGRTEFDEQFF.

The sample holds a few counts of this clone. CDR3 bases: TGTGCCAGCTCACCTTCGGAGCGGAGTTCGGAGACCCAGTACTTC. Its translation is CASSPSERSSETQYF. V and J are TRBV18 and TRBJ2-5, with D tentatively TRBD2 (5 bases). Germline V gene sequence: CDR1 KGHSH, CDR2 LQKENI. Between the trimmed V and J ends, which lost 3 bases and 5 bases, there was a span of 16 bases. The CDR3 loop spans 15 amino acids.

The gene calls are TRBV5-1 and TRBJ2-3; D not resolved. The germline V and J ends were trimmed by 3 bases and 4 bases, with 9 bases remaining between them. CDR3 length equals 13 residues. Germline-derived CDR1 and CDR2 are SGHRS and YFSETQ. The CDR3 protein is CASSSPGSDTQYF. CDR3 sequence (DNA): TGCGCCAGCAGCTCCCCGGGTTCAGATACGCAGTATTTT.

This CDR3 reads CASKDRGGLDEQFF. The CDR3 DNA sequence: TGTGCCAGCAAAGACAGGGGGGGTTTGGATGAGCAGTTCTTC. This chain joins TRBV2 and TRBJ2-1; 9 bases align to TRBD1. The germline CDR1 and CDR2 sequences are SNHLY and FYNNEI. J lost 8 bases, V lost 7 bases, and 9 bases had no gene match. The CDR3 is made up of 14 amino acids.

The chain carries TRBV10-3 and TRBJ2-7; 10 bases are a match to TRBD1. The junction had 7 bases not matched to a gene; V was cut back by 2 bases and J by 3 bases. This CDR3 is built from 16 residues. CDR1 is ENHRY and CDR2 is SYGVKD in the germline V gene. CDR3 bases: TGTGCCATCAGTGAGGGCCACGGGACAGGGGACTACGAGCAGTACTTC. It specifies CAISEGHGTGDYEQYF.

V and J are TRBV7-2 and TRBJ2-2, with D maybe TRBD1 (6 bases). The length of the CDR3 is 14 residues. The germline V and J ends were trimmed by 5 bases and 7 bases, with 14 bases remaining between them. Looked up from germline, CDR1 is SGHTA and CDR2 is FQGNSA. CDR3 nucleotides: TGTGCCAGCAGCACCCGACAGGTTATCGGGGAGCTGTTTTTT. This translates into CASSTRQVIGELFF.

The genes are TRBV2 and TRBJ2-1, with D perhaps TRBD1 (5 bases). V shed 3 bases and J shed 5 bases, with 8 bases lying between them. CDR1 SNHLY and CDR2 FYNNEI come from the germline V gene. The CDR3 runs to 13 residues. CDR3 bases: TGTGCCAGCAGTGATGGGGCGAACAATGAGCAGTTCTTC. Amino acids: CASSDGANNEQFF.

The chain links TRBV13 to TRBJ2-5; the D is unclear. Trimming took 4 bases from V and 4 from J, leaving 4 bases between them. Germline V gene lookup returns CDR1 PRHDT and CDR2 FYEKMQ (reference sequence). The CDR3 loop spans 11 amino acids. Here the CDR3 reads CASSSGETQYF. The CDR3 nucleotides read TGTGCCAGCAGCTCGGGAGAGACCCAGTACTTC.

The chain has TRBV11-3 and TRBJ2-2, with 7 bases aligning to TRBD2. Trimming removed 5 bases from V and 6 bases from J; junction bases left unmatched: 3. This CDR3 has 13 amino acids. CDR1 is SGHNT, CDR2 YENEEA, per germline. The CDR3 here is CASSPSGPGELFF. In DNA form, the CDR3 reads TGTGCCAGCAGCCCTAGCGGTCCCGGGGAGCTGTTTTTT.

The genes are TRBV4-1 and TRBJ1-1; no firm D call. Germline loops: CDR1 MGHRA, CDR2 YSYEKL. V was trimmed by 8 bases and J by 1 base, leaving 14 bases between them. The CDR3 is 14 amino acids. In DNA form, the CDR3 reads TGCGCCAGCGCAAAGGGTCGGGCGAACACTGAAGCTTTCTTT. Translated, it gives CASAKGRANTEAFF.

The V call is TRBV6-5, the J call TRBJ2-1; no firm D call. Germline CDR1 reads MNHEY; CDR2 reads SVGAGI. V was clipped by 6 bases and J by 14 bases, with 17 bases between them. The CDR3 is 12 residues long. The DNA for the CDR3 is TGTGCCAGCAGGGCGAGCTCGCAAGAGGAGTTCTTC. Its protein product is CASRASSQEEFF.

The CDR3 sequence: CASTSGQFEETQYF. The DNA of the CDR3 is TGCGCCAGCACCTCCGGACAGTTTGAAGAGACCCAGTACTTC. The chain links TRBV5-1 to TRBJ2-5, with D tentatively TRBD1 (6 bases). The CDR3 is 14 residues long. Trimming took 6 bases from V and 3 from J, leaving 15 bases between them. Looked up from germline, CDR1 is SGHRS and CDR2 is YFSETQ.

The rearrangement joins TRBV5-1 to TRBJ1-1; D not resolved. V gave up 4 bases and J gave up 2 bases, with 9 bases separating them. The V gene's germline CDR1 is SGHRS and CDR2 YFSETQ. This CDR3 spans 13 amino acids. CDR3 nucleotides: TGCGCCAGCAGCGGAGATTATAACACTGAAGCTTTCTTT. This sequence encodes CASSGDYNTEAFF.

The chain carries TRBV6-5 and TRBJ1-4, with TRBD1 as a possible D gene (6 bases). Germline CDR1 is MNHEY and CDR2 is SVGAGI. This CDR3 contains 14 residues. Trimming shortened V by 2 bases and J by 8 bases, and 12 bases separated the two germline ends. CDR3 in amino acids: CASSYLGTPEKLFF. The DNA for the CDR3 is TGTGCCAGCAGTTACCTCGGGACACCAGAAAAACTGTTTTTT.